The 20 T cell receptor beta chains given below trace back to one sample, sequenced in a study of prognosis after radiotherapy for stage I lung cancer. By two-round multiplex PCR, the TCR beta CDR3 was amplified from genomic DNA. During first-round PCR, primers specific to each TRBV and TRBJ gene were used. A single record per CDR3 protein comes from TCRdb applying MiXCR to the multiplex PCR reads. The profile shows about 51,000 distinct CDR3 sequences, approximately 35% of them singletons. Sequenced here: PBMCs, sampled before or after stereotactic body radiation therapy (not recorded which). The receptors shown here come from a donor aged 50 or older with non-small cell lung cancer.

V is TRBV12-5 and J is TRBJ2-2, with TRBD2 matching over 7 bases. The V gene's germline CDR1 is LGHNT and CDR2 FRNRAP. V lost 7 bases to trimming and J lost 4 bases; unmatched junction nucleotides: 3. CDR3 length: 13 amino acids. CDR3 region: CASATGGTGELFF. The CDR3 DNA reads as TGTGCTAGTGCCACGGGGGGCACCGGGGAGCTGTTTTTT.

The sample holds many counts of this clonotype. The chain carries TRBV5-1 and TRBJ2-3, with D tentatively TRBD1 (6 bases). Germline V gene lookup returns CDR1 SGHRS and CDR2 YFSETQ. The CDR3 is 15 residues long. V lost 4 bases to trimming and J lost 4 bases, with 16 bases between them. CDR3: CASSDLGQSPDTQYF. The CDR3 DNA sequence: TGCGCCAGCAGCGACCTAGGACAGTCCCCAGATACGCAGTATTTT.

This clonotype has ten or more counts. V and J are TRBV10-3 and TRBJ2-6, with 8 bases aligning to TRBD1. CDR3 length equals 15 residues. Germline CDR1 reads ENHRY; CDR2 reads SYGVKD. V was pared by 5 bases and J by 4 bases, with 4 bases of the junction left unmatched. CDR3 sequence reads: CAISTDRVGANVLTF. DNA for the CDR3: TGTGCCATCAGTACGGACAGGGTCGGGGCCAACGTCCTGACTTTC.

This clonotype was detected many times. CDR3 nucleotide sequence: TGTGCCAGCACTCAGACGGAAGGAAACACCATATATTTT. It translates to CASTQTEGNTIYF. The chain joins TRBV2 to TRBJ1-3; no clear D. The ends were cut back, 7 bases at V and 4 bases at J, with 11 bases in the middle. Germline lookup yields CDR1 SNHLY and CDR2 FYNNEI. CDR3 length: 13 amino acids.

This clonotype showed up just a few times. This could be a read error, since a much larger clone is one nucleotide away. This chain connects TRBV5-1 to TRBJ2-7, with D uncertain. Germline assignment: CDR1 SGHRS and CDR2 YFSETQ. The CDR3 is 16 amino acids. In DNA form, the CDR3 reads TGCGCCAGCAGCGGCTGGGGAAAGGGCTCATCCTACGGGCAGTACTTC. Amino acids: CASSGWGKGSSYGQYF.

This sequence joins TRBV6-2 or TRBV6-3 and TRBJ2-3; D is ambiguous. CDR1 and CDR2 from the germline V gene are MNHEY and SVGEGT. Trimming removed 5 bases at V and 2 bases at J, with 8 bases between. The CDR3 spans 13 residues. The chain's CDR3 is CASSPEFTDTQYF. CDR3 bases: TGTGCCAGCAGTCCGGAGTTCACAGATACGCAGTATTTT.

This clonotype was found many times. The V and J genes are TRBV3-1 and TRBJ2-2, with unresolved D. CDR3 length equals 13 residues. The V end lost 4 bases, the J end lost 8 bases, and 11 bases lay between the germline ends. Germline loops: CDR1 LGHDT, CDR2 YNNKEL (reference sequence). This CDR3 reads CASSPRRGGELFF. CDR3 nucleotide sequence: TGTGCCAGCAGCCCACGTCGCGGAGGGGAGCTGTTTTTT.

The V call is TRBV29-1, the J call TRBJ1-4; no clear D gene. Trimming removed 0 bases at V and 9 bases at J, with 20 bases between. The germline V gene has CDR1 SQVTM and CDR2 ANQGSEA. This CDR3 contains 16 residues. CDR3 nucleotides: TGCAGCGTTGAAGATTTGGGAGAGTTTGGCGACAAAAAACTGTTTTTT. Its translation is CSVEDLGEFGDKKLFF.

Note on this clonotype: Just one base apart from a much larger clone, this may be a read error. The chain couples TRBV5-4 to TRBJ1-1; D not resolved. CDR1 and CDR2 from the germline V gene are SGHNT and YYREEE (reference sequence). V lost 4 bases and J lost 1, with 11 bases in between. This CDR3 spans 14 amino acids. The CDR3 nucleotides are TGTGCCAGCAGCCCGGCGCTGCCGAACACTGAAGCTTTCTTT. Translation gives CASSPALPNTEAFF.

This clonotype was counted a single time. The chain combines TRBV5-5 with TRBJ2-7, with TRBD2 matching over 8 bases. V shed 4 bases and J 4 bases; nucleotides not matched to a gene: 13. The CDR3 length is 16 residues. The germline CDR1 and CDR2 sequences are SGHKS and YYEKEE (reference sequence). For the CDR3, the DNA is TGTGCCAGCAGCGACCGTCTTTTTAGCGGGAAATACGAGCAGTACTTC. Translated, it gives CASSDRLFSGKYEQYF.

CDR3 in amino acids: CASSSRGMSTDTQYF. In nucleotides, the CDR3 is TGTGCCAGCAGCTCCAGAGGGATGAGCACAGATACGCAGTATTTT. The rearrangement uses TRBV5-4 and TRBJ2-3; perhaps TRBD2 as D (5 bases). The CDR3 is 15 residues long. Germline V CDR1 and CDR2: SGHNT, YYREEE (reference sequence). With 3 bases removed from V and 0 bases from J, the gap between germline ends came to 11 bases.

This clonotype was recorded at least ten times. The chain has TRBV5-1 and TRBJ2-1, with D perhaps TRBD1 or TRBD2 (5 bases each). Germline V gives CDR1 SGHRS, CDR2 YFSETQ. This CDR3 spans 13 amino acids. V was clipped by 0 bases and J by 6 bases, with 7 bases between them. DNA of the CDR3: TGCGCCAGCAGCTTGGGAGGGGTCAATGAGCAGTTCTTC. Residues: CASSLGGVNEQFF.

The rearrangement links TRBV7-9 to TRBJ2-5; D may correspond to TRBD1 or TRBD2 (6 bases each). The CDR3 covers 17 residues. V was cut by 1 base and J by 7 bases, with 22 bases left in between. Germline CDR1 reads SEHNR; CDR2 reads FQNEAQ (reference sequence). The CDR3 is CASSLGGAGGRYGTQYF. In nucleotides, the CDR3 is TGTGCCAGCAGCTTAGGTGGGGCCGGGGGCAGGTACGGGACCCAGTACTTC.

A word on this clonotype: Since a much larger clone is just one base distant, this may be a read error. This chain joins TRBV15 and TRBJ1-5; D is perhaps TRBD1 (5 bases). The V and J ends lost 7 bases and 0 bases respectively, with 19 bases between them. Per germline, CDR1 LNHNV and CDR2 YYDKDF (reference sequence). The CDR3 consists of 17 residues. CDR3 sequence (DNA): TGTGCCACCATCAGGAGGGGAGGGTTTTATAGCAATCAGCCCCAGCATTTT. The encoded protein is CATIRRGGFYSNQPQHF.

With regard to this clonotype: The junction departs from germline at one end; a sequencing error may be responsible. This chain connects TRBV7-2 to TRBJ2-2, with unresolved D. CDR3 length equals 13 residues. Germline assignment: CDR1 SGHTA and CDR2 FQGNSA. CDR3 sequence reads: CAGSPALGGELFF. CDR3 sequence (DNA): TGTGCCGGCAGCCCCGCCCTTGGCGGTGAGCTGTTTTTT.

This clonotype was counted a few times. This may be a read error, as it is one base from a much larger clone. V gene TRBV9 combines with J gene TRBJ2-4; 9 bases agree with TRBD1. This CDR3 spans 15 amino acids. The germline CDR1 and CDR2 sequences are SGDLS and YYNGEE. V lost 3 bases to trimming and J lost 5 bases; unmatched junction nucleotides: 6. In DNA form, the CDR3 reads TGTGCCAGCAGCGGGACAGGGGCGACGGAAAACATTCAGTACTTC. Protein sequence: CASSGTGATENIQYF.

This clonotype was seen ten or more times. The chain is built from TRBV6-2 or TRBV6-3 and TRBJ1-1; D is perhaps TRBD1 (6 bases). Trimming removed 5 bases from V and 4 bases from J, with 14 bases in between. Germline CDR1 reads MNHEY; CDR2 reads SVGEGT. This CDR3 has 14 amino acids. The CDR3 DNA follows: TGTGCCAGCAGTCCCGGGACAAGGGGCACTGAAGCTTTCTTT. Translation gives CASSPGTRGTEAFF.

As to this clonotype: A clone one base away is much larger, so this may be a read error. CDR3 nucleotide sequence: TGTGCCAGCAGTTACTCGCTGAAGACTGAAGCTTTCTTT. As protein: CASSYSLKTEAFF. The rearrangement links TRBV6-6 to TRBJ1-1, with D unclear. CDR1 is MNHNY and CDR2 is SVGAGI in the germline V gene (reference sequence). The CDR3 is 13 amino acids.

The V gene is TRBV24-1, the J gene TRBJ2-3; the match to TRBD1 covers 10 bases. Germline CDR1 is KGHDR and CDR2 is SFDVKD. This CDR3 is built from 18 residues. The V segment lost 3 bases and the J segment 2 bases; nucleotides outside the gene matches: 10. The CDR3 bases are TGTGCCACCAGTGATCCAGGGGACAGGGGATACCTCACAGATACGCAGTATTTT. Protein product: CATSDPGDRGYLTDTQYF.

Regarding this clonotype: At one end the junction does not follow the germline gene, possibly because of a read error. V usage is TRBV28 and J usage is TRBJ1-2; D might be TRBD1 (6 bases). Per germline, CDR1 MDHEN and CDR2 SYDVKM. CDR3 length equals 15 residues. Here the CDR3 reads CSSSLGGRGDHGYTF. CDR3 coding DNA: TGTTCCAGCAGTTTGGGGGGGCGAGGAGACCATGGCTACACCTTC.